This TCR beta chain was obtained from a study of blood T cell repertoires in COVID-19. TCRdb's copy holds only in-frame clones and misses some; the assay was immunoSEQ multiplex PCR. This sample carries roughly 140,000 clones, around 87% of them seen once, and the ten largest clones take over 9%. Cohort 3 recovered donors had two negative PCRs, clearance, or symptom resolution. CDR3 length equals 15 residues. Germline CDR1 is SGHDN and CDR2 is FVKESK. Trimming took 0 bases from V and 7 from J, leaving 12 bases between them. The chain combines TRBV14 with TRBJ1-4, with D perhaps matching TRBD1 (6 bases). Sequenced sample: PBMCs or T cells enriched from blood (not recorded which). This receptor was identified in a man in his 60s who had recovered from COVID-19. Written as DNA, the CDR3 is TGTGCCAGCAGCCAAGAAACAGGGTTGAGTGAAAAACTGTTTTTT. Translated, it gives CASSQETGLSEKLFF.